Each of the 10 T cell receptor beta chains below was sequenced from the same sample in a study of blood T cell repertoires in COVID-19. This table comes from immunoSEQ multiplex PCR, and its TCRdb copy is limited to in-frame clones, with some not included. The table records tens of thousands of clones, around 91% of them present only once. The specimen was peripheral blood. These receptors originate from a man of 80 years or more with acute or convalescent COVID-19.

The rearrangement links TRBV5-1 to TRBJ2-2; the D gene is possibly TRBD2 (6 bases). The V and J ends lost 6 bases and 2 bases respectively, with 14 bases between them. CDR3 length: 15 amino acids. Germline CDR1 reads SGHRS; CDR2 reads YFSETQ. The CDR3 sequence is CASTIGGSNTGELFF. CDR3 in DNA: TGCGCCAGCACCATTGGAGGGTCAAACACCGGGGAGCTGTTTTTT.

The chain carries TRBV7-2 and TRBJ1-1; no clear D gene. CDR1 and CDR2 (germline): SGHTA, FQGNSA. The V end lost 5 bases, the J end lost 8 bases, and 18 bases lay between the germline ends. This CDR3 is 14 amino acids long. The CDR3 sequence: CASSKRVRGQEAFF. CDR3 DNA: TGTGCCAGCAGCAAAAGGGTCCGCGGGCAAGAAGCTTTCTTT.

The chain recombines TRBV7-9 with TRBJ1-2; D not certain. V lost 6 bases, J lost 4 bases, and 6 bases lay in between. This CDR3 contains 11 residues. Germline loops: CDR1 SEHNR, CDR2 FQNEAQ (reference sequence). The CDR3 DNA follows: TGTGCCAGCAGTCCTTCCTATGGCTACACCTTC. The encoded protein is CASSPSYGYTF.

V gene TRBV4-2 combines with J gene TRBJ1-1, with D possibly being TRBD1 (5 bases). This CDR3 comprises 16 residues. Looked up from germline, CDR1 is LGHNA and CDR2 is YNFKEQ. Trimming shortened V by 0 bases and J by 3 bases, and 14 bases separated the two germline ends. The CDR3 nucleotides read TGTGCCAGCAGCCAAGATCTCAGTGGGGGGGACACTGAAGCTTTCTTT. Protein sequence: CASSQDLSGGDTEAFF.

The chain couples TRBV4-1 to TRBJ2-5; 8 nucleotides agree with TRBD2. In germline, CDR1 is MGHRA, CDR2 YSYEKL. CDR3 length: 16 residues. The V gene end was trimmed by 0 bases and the J gene end by 3 bases; junction bases not matched to a gene: 6. The CDR3 loop is CASSQDSGAGEETQYF. The CDR3 nucleotides are TGCGCCAGCAGCCAAGATTCGGGAGCGGGGGAAGAGACCCAGTACTTC.

This chain joins TRBV27 and TRBJ2-2; D is uncertain. CDR1 is MNHEY and CDR2 is SMNVEV in the germline V gene (reference sequence). V shed 2 bases and J shed 7 bases, with 5 bases lying between them. The CDR3 runs to 12 residues. CDR3 loop: CASSLLLGELFF. CDR3 coding DNA: TGTGCCAGCAGTTTACTACTCGGGGAGCTGTTTTTT.

V usage is TRBV5-4 and J usage is TRBJ1-3; 9 bases line up with TRBD1. Trimming at V came to 2 bases and at J to 4 bases, leaving 4 bases not matched to a gene. Germline V lookup: CDR1 SGHNT, CDR2 YYREEE (reference sequence). CDR3 length: 15 amino acids. The CDR3 nucleotides read TGTGCCAGCAGCTTCCCCGGACAGGGGGGAAACACCATATATTTT. Translated, it gives CASSFPGQGGNTIYF.

The J gene is TRBJ2-5, the V gene TRBV11-2; a weak D match, TRBD2 (6 bases). V was pared by 5 bases and J by 3 bases, with 16 bases between. The CDR3 is 15 amino acids. The germline V gene encodes CDR1 SGHAT and CDR2 FQNNGV. The chain's CDR3 is CASSPGTDGEETQYF. CDR3 bases: TGTGCCAGCAGCCCCGGGACTGATGGAGAAGAGACCCAGTACTTC.

The chain recombines TRBV5-4 with TRBJ2-1, with a weak D call TRBD2 (7 bases). V shed 4 bases and J shed 8 bases, with 13 bases lying between them. The CDR3 runs to 13 residues. CDR1 is SGHNT, CDR2 YYREEE, per germline (reference sequence). CDR3: CASSATGGDEQFF. The DNA of the CDR3 is TGTGCCAGCAGCGCGACGGGGGGCGATGAGCAGTTCTTC.

The chain links TRBV12-3 or TRBV12-4 to TRBJ1-2; the D gene is possibly TRBD1 (6 bases). Trimming took 2 bases from V and 8 from J, leaving 9 bases between them. This CDR3 has 12 residues. CDR3 amino acids: CASSLQGYGYTF. CDR3 nucleotide sequence: TGTGCCAGCAGTTTACAGGGGTACGGCTACACCTTC.